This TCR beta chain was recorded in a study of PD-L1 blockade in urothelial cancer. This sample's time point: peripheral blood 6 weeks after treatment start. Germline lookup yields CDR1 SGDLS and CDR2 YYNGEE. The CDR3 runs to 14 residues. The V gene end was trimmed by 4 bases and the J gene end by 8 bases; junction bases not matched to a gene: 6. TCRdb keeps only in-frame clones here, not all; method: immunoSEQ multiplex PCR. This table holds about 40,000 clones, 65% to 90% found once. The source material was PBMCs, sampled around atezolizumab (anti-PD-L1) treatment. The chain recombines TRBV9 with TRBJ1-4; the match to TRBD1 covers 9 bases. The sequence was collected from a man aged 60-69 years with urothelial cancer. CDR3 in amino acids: CASSWRTGDEKLFF. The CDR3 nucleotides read TGTGCCAGCAGCTGGAGGACAGGGGACGAAAAACTGTTTTTT.